This T cell receptor beta chain is drawn from a study of shared clonotypes between healthy human individuals. Study details: Aged 18 to 49, the donors were a couple of women and three men. Whole-study results and caveats: Relative to clonotypes present in all four donors, those not shared had lower generation probabilities. Sorted-subset samples were not fully sequenced, rarefaction indicated.

The V end lost 3 bases, the J end lost 7 bases, and 18 bases lay between the germline ends. This CDR3 has 15 residues. In germline, CDR1 is MNHEY, CDR2 SMNVEV (reference sequence). Clones were sequenced by immunoSEQ multiplex PCR, and TCRdb holds only the in-frame ones, with some missing. Among 1,500,000 or so clones listed, roughly 96% were seen once. This clone came up once. Its specificity is unknown. Every donor was a Caucasian adult from Nashville, Tennessee. Sequenced material: naive CD4+ T cells sorted from blood. Sample subset: CD45RA+ positively selected. The chain employs TRBV27 and TRBJ1-1; perhaps TRBD1 as D (6 bases). This receptor was taken from a man aged 25-40 years in good health. As DNA, the CDR3 is TGTGCCAGCAGTTTGGGGGCTGGTCGGACGGGTGAAGCTTTCTTT. As protein: CASSLGAGRTGEAFF.